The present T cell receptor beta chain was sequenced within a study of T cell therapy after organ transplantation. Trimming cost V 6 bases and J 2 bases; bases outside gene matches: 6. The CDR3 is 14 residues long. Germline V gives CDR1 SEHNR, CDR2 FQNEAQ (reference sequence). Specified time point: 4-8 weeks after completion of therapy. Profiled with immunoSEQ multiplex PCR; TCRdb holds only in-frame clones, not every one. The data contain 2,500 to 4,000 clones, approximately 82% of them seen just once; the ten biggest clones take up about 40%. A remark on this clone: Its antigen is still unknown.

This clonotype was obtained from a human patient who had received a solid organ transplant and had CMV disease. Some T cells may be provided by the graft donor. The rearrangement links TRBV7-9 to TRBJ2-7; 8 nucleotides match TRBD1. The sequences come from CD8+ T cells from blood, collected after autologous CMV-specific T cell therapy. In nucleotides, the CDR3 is TGTGCCAGCAGTTCCGGGACAGGAGCCTACGAGCAGTACTTC. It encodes CASSSGTGAYEQYF.